This TCR beta chain derives from a study of regulatory T cells in long-lasting Graves disease. General study results and limits: Accuracy was perhaps lowered by the small sample size. Those with persistent disease had in common more public clonotypes (more than 2,500) than new patients (roughly 970).

V was pared by 4 bases and J by 10 bases, with 8 bases of the junction left unmatched. The CDR3 length is 14 residues. Looked up from germline, CDR1 is SGDLS and CDR2 is YYNGEE. Construction of TCR beta libraries relied on iRepertoire HTBI primers and on Arm-PCR targeting CDR3 regions. MiXCR, applied by TCRdb to the multiplex PCR reads, yields one record per CDR3 protein. The sample consists of 450,000 to 650,000 distinct CDR3 sequences, 16% of them appearing once. The sample's time point: newly diagnosed GD, antithyroid drugs for less than 3 months. TCR sequences were obtained from RNA taken from PBMCs. This clonotype was counted between two and nine times. The antigen is undetermined. The sample was also linked to a second study, of T cells in Graves' hyperthyroidism and ophthalmopathy. That study reports: Graves' hyperthyroidism was deemed stable given no ophthalmopathy progression within 18 months.

The sequencing here drew on peripheral blood mononuclear cells (PBMCs), taken at new diagnosis, from a patient treated with antithyroid drugs. This receptor was identified in a woman aged 35 to 59 with Graves disease. V gene TRBV9 combines with J gene TRBJ1-6; 7 bases are a match to TRBD1. CDR3 loop: CASSLRQGSSPLHF. DNA of the CDR3: TGTGCCAGCAGCCTCAGACAGGGTTCCTCACCCCTCCACTTT.